This TCR beta chain was sequenced in a study of Tregs in tolerant kidney transplant recipients. With 6 bases removed from V and 2 bases from J, the gap between germline ends came to 16 bases. There are 15 residues in the CDR3. Germline V gives CDR1 MNHEY, CDR2 SVGAGI. Assay: immunoSEQ multiplex PCR; the TCRdb copy retains only in-frame clones and omits some. The sample has 110,000 or so clones; roughly 92% are singletons. Unstimulated Tregs (CD4+CD25+CD127-) and CD4+CD25- non-Tregs were sorted from PBMCs. This clone was recorded once. Sequenced input: CD4+ T cells from blood. The clonotype comes from a human donor in good health. V is TRBV6-5 and J is TRBJ1-1; unclear D gene. The CDR3 is CASRIETWTNTEAFF. The DNA of the CDR3 is TGTGCCAGCAGGATAGAAACGTGGACTAACACTGAAGCTTTCTTT.